Each of the 2 T cell receptor beta chains below was sequenced from the same sample in a study of blood T cell repertoires in COVID-19. Sequencing used immunoSEQ multiplex PCR; TCRdb keeps in-frame clones, though not all of them. Counted here are around 170,000 clones, 89% occurring once; the ten biggest clones make up approximately 2%. The sequencing sample was made of peripheral blood. The receptors were gathered from a man aged 18 to 30 who had recovered from COVID-19.

The CDR3 DNA reads as TGTGCCAGCAGTACCGGGACTAGCGGGCGAGAGCAGTACTTC. It is translated as CASSTGTSGREQYF. The rearrangement joins TRBV6-5 to TRBJ2-7; TRBD2 matches at 12 bases. CDR3 size: 14 residues. V lost 5 bases, J lost 7 bases, and 6 bases stayed unmatched. The germline gives CDR1 MNHEY, CDR2 SVGAGI.

This chain uses TRBV6-5 with TRBJ2-7; D not certain. Trimming left V 5 bases short and J 6 bases short, with 14 bases between. This CDR3 has 13 residues. Germline-derived CDR1 and CDR2 are MNHEY and SVGAGI. The CDR3 sequence: CASSRGYLREQYF. CDR3 bases: TGTGCCAGCAGTAGAGGATATCTACGCGAGCAGTACTTC.